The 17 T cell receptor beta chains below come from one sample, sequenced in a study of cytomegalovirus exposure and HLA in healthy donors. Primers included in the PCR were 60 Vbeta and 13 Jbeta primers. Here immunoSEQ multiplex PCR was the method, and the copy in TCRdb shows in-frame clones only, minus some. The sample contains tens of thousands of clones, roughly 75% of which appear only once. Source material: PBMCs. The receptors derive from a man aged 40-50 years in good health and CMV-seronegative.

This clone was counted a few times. CDR3 DNA sequence: TGCGCCAGCAGCCAAGAGGACACAGGGTACACTGAAGCTTTCTTT. Its translation is CASSQEDTGYTEAFF. The V gene is TRBV4-1, the J gene TRBJ1-1, with D possibly matching TRBD1 (6 bases). Looked up from germline, CDR1 is MGHRA and CDR2 is YSYEKL. The length of the CDR3 is 15 residues. V gave up 0 bases and J gave up 3 bases, with 11 bases separating them.

The chain's CDR3 is CASSSAGGTDTQYF. The CDR3 nucleotides read TGTGCCAGCAGCTCAGCGGGGGGCACAGATACGCAGTATTTT. The J gene is TRBJ2-3, the V gene TRBV7-3; 8 bases agree with TRBD2. There are 14 residues in the CDR3. Germline CDR1 reads SGHTA; CDR2 reads FQGTGA. The V and J ends lost 4 bases and 1 base, in that order; junction bases with no gene match: 1.

CDR3 coding DNA: TGTGCCAGCAGCTTATCTTGGCAAACCTATGGCTACACCTTC. Protein: CASSLSWQTYGYTF. The rearrangement links TRBV11-2 to TRBJ1-2; D remains unclear. V lost 2 bases and J lost 4, with 11 bases in between. The CDR3 sequence is 14 residues long. Germline V CDR1 and CDR2: SGHAT, FQNNGV.

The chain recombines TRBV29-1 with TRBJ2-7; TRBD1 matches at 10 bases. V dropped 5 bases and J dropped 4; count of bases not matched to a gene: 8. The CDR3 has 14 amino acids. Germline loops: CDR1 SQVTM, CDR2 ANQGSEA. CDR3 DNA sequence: TGCAGCGTTTTAAGTAGGGACAGGGGATACGAGCAGTACTTC. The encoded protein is CSVLSRDRGYEQYF.

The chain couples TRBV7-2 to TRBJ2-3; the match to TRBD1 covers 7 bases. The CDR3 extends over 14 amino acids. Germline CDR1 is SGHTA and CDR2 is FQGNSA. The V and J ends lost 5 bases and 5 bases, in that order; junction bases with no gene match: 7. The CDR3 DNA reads TGTGCCAGCAGCCTACAGGGGTTCGGAGATACGCAGTATTTT. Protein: CASSLQGFGDTQYF. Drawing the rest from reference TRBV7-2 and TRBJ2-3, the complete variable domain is GAGVSQSPSNKVTEKGKDVELRCDPISGHTALYWYRQSLGQGLEFLIYFQGNSAPDKSGLPSDRFSAERTGGSVSTLTIQRTQQEDSAVYLCASSLQGFGDTQYFGPGTRLTVL.

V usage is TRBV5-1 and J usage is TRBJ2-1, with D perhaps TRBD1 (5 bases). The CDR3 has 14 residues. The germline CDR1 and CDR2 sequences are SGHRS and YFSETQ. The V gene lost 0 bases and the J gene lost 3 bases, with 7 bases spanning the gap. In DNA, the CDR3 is TGCGCCAGCAGCTTGGGACAGAGCTACAATGAGCAGTTCTTC. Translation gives CASSLGQSYNEQFF.

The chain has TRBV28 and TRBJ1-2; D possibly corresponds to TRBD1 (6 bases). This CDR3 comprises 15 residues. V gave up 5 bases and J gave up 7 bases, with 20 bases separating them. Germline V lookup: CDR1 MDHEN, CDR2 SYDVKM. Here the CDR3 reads CASSTTPRGLGGYTF. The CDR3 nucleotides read TGTGCCAGCAGTACCACTCCCAGGGGTCTCGGTGGCTACACCTTC.

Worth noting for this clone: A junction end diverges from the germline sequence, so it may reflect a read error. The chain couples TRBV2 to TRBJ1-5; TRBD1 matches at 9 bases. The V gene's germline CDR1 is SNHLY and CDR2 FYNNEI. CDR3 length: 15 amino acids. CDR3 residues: CASSESTGGNQPQHF. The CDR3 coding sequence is TGTGCCAGCAGTGAGTCCACAGGGGGCAACCAGCCCCAGCATTTT.

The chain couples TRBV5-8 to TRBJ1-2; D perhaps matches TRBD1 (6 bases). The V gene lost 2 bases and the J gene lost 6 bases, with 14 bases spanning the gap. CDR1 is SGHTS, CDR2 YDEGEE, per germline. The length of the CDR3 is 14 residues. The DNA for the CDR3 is TGTGCCAGCAGCTTTGTCCGGGGGGCGGATGGCTACACCTTC. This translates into CASSFVRGADGYTF.

CDR3 in DNA: TGTGCCAGCCGGGGGATAGCGGGAAAGGGAGCGACGAATGAGCAGTTCTTC. Encoded protein: CASRGIAGKGATNEQFF. This rearrangement joins TRBV7-2 to TRBJ2-1; TRBD2 matches at 8 bases. J was trimmed by 7 bases and V by 8 bases; bases with no gene match: 19. Germline V gives CDR1 SGHTA, CDR2 FQGNSA. The CDR3 contains 17 residues.

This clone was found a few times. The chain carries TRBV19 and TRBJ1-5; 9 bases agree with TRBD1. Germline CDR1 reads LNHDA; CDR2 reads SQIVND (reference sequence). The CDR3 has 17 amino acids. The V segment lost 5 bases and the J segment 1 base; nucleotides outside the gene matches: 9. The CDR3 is CASSLNRGRTSNQPQHF. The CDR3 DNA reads TGTGCCAGTAGTCTTAACAGGGGGCGGACGAGCAATCAGCCCCAGCATTTT. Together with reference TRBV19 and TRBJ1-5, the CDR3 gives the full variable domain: DGGITQSPKYLFRKEGQNVTLSCEQNLNHDAMYWYRQDPGQGLRLIYYSQIVNDFQKGDIAEGYSVSREKKESFPLTVTSAQKNPTAFYLCASSLNRGRTSNQPQHFGDGTRLSIL.

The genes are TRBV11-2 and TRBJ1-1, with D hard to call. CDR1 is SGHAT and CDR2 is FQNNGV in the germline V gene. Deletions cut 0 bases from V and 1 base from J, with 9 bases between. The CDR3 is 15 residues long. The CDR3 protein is CASSLEPNGNTEAFF. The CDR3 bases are TGTGCCAGCAGCTTAGAACCTAATGGGAACACTGAAGCTTTCTTT.

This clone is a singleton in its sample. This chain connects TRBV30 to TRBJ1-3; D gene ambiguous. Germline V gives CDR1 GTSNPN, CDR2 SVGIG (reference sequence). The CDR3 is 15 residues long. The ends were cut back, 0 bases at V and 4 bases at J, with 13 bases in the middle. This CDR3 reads CAWSVLRLQGNTIYF. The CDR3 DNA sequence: TGTGCCTGGAGTGTACTGCGTCTTCAAGGAAACACCATATATTTT.

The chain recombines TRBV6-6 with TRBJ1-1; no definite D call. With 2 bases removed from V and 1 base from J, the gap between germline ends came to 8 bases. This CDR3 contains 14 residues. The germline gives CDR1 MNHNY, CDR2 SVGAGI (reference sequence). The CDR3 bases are TGTGCCAGCAGTTACGGAGAGTCGAACACTGAAGCTTTCTTT. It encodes CASSYGESNTEAFF.

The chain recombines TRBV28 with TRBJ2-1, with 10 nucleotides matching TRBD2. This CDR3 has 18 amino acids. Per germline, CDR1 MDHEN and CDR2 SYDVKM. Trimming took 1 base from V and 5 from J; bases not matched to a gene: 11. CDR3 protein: CASSLSTLGLAGDNEQFF. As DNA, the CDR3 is TGTGCCAGCAGTTTATCGACTTTGGGTCTAGCGGGAGACAATGAGCAGTTCTTC.

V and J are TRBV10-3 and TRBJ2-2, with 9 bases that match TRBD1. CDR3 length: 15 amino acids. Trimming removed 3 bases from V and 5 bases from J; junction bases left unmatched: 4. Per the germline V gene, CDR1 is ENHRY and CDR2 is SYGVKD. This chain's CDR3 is CAISEQGAQTGELFF. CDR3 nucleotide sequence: TGTGCCATCAGTGAACAGGGGGCTCAAACCGGGGAGCTGTTTTTT.

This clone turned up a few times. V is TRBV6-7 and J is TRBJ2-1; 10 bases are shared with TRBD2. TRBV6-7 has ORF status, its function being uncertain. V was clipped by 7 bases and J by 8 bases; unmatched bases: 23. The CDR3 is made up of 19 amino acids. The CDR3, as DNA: TGTGCCAGCATGGTGCACGGACAGGGAGGACTAGCGGCCGGCGATGAGCAGTTCTTC. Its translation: CASMVHGQGGLAAGDEQFF.